These T cell receptor beta chains were read from a single sample in a study of blood T cell repertoires in COVID-19. The repertoire was sequenced with immunoSEQ multiplex PCR; TCRdb's copy has only in-frame clones and lacks some. The sample has more than 200,000 clones, around 80% seen once. Sequencing used peripheral blood. The receptor source for this set is a man aged 40-55 years with active or convalescent COVID-19. CDR3s include the opening cysteine and the closing phenylalanine or tryptophan. D genes are given only for firm matches. Some rows have no size entry. The others give once, few or many, or a class for an expanded clone.

>TRBV10-1|NA|TRBJ1-5|NA|16
CASSSSGVISNQPQHF
TGCGCCAGCAGTAGCTCAGGGGTGATAAGCAATCAGCCCCAGCATTTT
>TRBV29-1|NA|TRBJ1-1|NA|13
CSVEPSQGKVAFF
TGCAGCGTTGAACCTTCGCAGGGTAAGGTGGCTTTCTTT
>TRBV5-1|few|TRBJ1-1|TRBD1|12
CASGTGNTEAFF
TGCGCCAGCGGGACAGGGAACACTGAAGCTTTCTTT
>TRBV5-4|NA|TRBJ2-2|NA|14
CASRDRPVTGELFF
TGTGCCAGCCGGGATCGGCCGGTGACCGGGGAGCTGTTTTTT
>TRBV7-2|NA|TRBJ1-2|NA|15
CASSLALGTNYGYTF
TGTGCCAGCAGCTTAGCGCTAGGGACAAATTATGGCTACACCTTC
>TRBV29-1|few|TRBJ1-1|NA|13
CSVGIGGAPEAFF
TGCAGCGTTGGGATCGGTGGAGCACCTGAAGCTTTCTTT
>TRBV30|NA|TRBJ1-5|TRBD1|16
CAWSQEGAPRGQPQHF
TGTGCCTGGAGTCAAGAGGGGGCTCCGAGGGGTCAGCCCCAGCATTTT
>TRBV5-4|NA|TRBJ2-2|TRBD2|17
CASSLGGLAGVAGELFF
TGTGCCAGCAGCTTGGGGGGGCTAGCGGGAGTTGCCGGGGAGCTGTTTTTT
>TRBV12-3/TRBV12-4|NA|TRBJ1-1|NA|13
CASSSDRPTEAFF
TGTGCCAGCAGTTCGGACAGACCCACTGAAGCTTTCTTT
>TRBV6-2/TRBV6-3|NA|TRBJ1-2|NA|14
CASNPSTENYGYTF
TGTGCCAGCAACCCTTCCACTGAAAACTATGGCTACACCTTC
>TRBV3-1/TRBV3-2|few|TRBJ2-1|NA|12
CASSQTLNEQFF
TGTGCCAGCAGCCAAACCCTAAATGAGCAGTTCTTC
>TRBV7-9|NA|TRBJ2-1|NA|17
CASSPPGEGLAYNEQFF
TGTGCCAGCAGCCCACCTGGCGAGGGTTTGGCCTACAATGAGCAGTTCTTC
>TRBV5-8|NA|TRBJ1-1|NA|17
CASSWYSRTSMNTEAFF
TGTGCCAGCAGCTGGTACAGCAGAACATCGATGAACACTGAAGCTTTCTTT
>TRBV2|NA|TRBJ2-7|NA|13
CASSVQGWYEQYF
TGTGCCAGCAGTGTGCAGGGATGGTACGAGCAGTACTTC
>TRBV30|NA|TRBJ2-3|TRBD2|18
CAWSGRAQRTSGRNTQYF
TGTGCCTGGAGTGGGAGGGCCCAACGGACTAGCGGGCGAAATACGCAGTATTTT
>TRBV19|NA|TRBJ2-2|TRBD2|16
CASIKLAGLNTGELFF
TGTGCCAGTATCAAACTAGCGGGGCTGAACACCGGGGAGCTGTTTTTT
>TRBV12-3/TRBV12-4|NA|TRBJ2-7|NA|12
CASSSSSYEQYF
TGTGCCAGCAGTTCGAGCTCCTACGAGCAGTACTTC
>TRBV13|NA|TRBJ1-1|TRBD1|14
CASSSGGAGTEAFF
TGTGCCAGCAGCTCAGGGGGCGCGGGCACTGAAGCTTTCTTT